One T cell receptor (beta chain) is described in this entry. What it binds is not known. Added by template switching were UMIs that each held a 6-nucleotide sample barcode. Amplification used two nested PCRs: 15 to 20 cycles, then 8 to 10 cycles, on TCRalpha/TCRbeta cDNA. TCRdb reanalyzed the 5' RACE reads, giving one entry per CDR3 protein sequence and no DNA. This sample lists around 150,000 distinct CDR3 sequences; its ten largest clones have 2% to 2.5%. CDR1 and CDR2 from the germline V gene are SGHTA and FQGTGA. The CDR3 has 16 amino acids. This record comes from a study of monozygotic twins with inflammatory bowel disease. Overall study results and limits: The data offered no way to tell different T cell subtypes apart.

Input material: blood. The rearrangement joins TRBV7-3 to TRBJ1-1; checking the TCRdb D call of TRBD1 is not possible without DNA. The TCR was taken from a human donor with ulcerative colitis or Crohn's disease, or a healthy co-twin of an affected twin (not recorded which). CDR3 in amino acids: CASSLPPGGMNTEAFF.